The present TCR beta chain was sequenced within a study of CD8 T cells in ankylosing spondylitis (TCRdb year 2017). As for the study more broadly: The study profiled T cell receptor beta repertoires in healthy donors and ankylosing spondylitis patients to find disease-linked TCR variants. The full study cohort comprised some 27 ankylosing spondylitis patients and 110 or so healthy donors. Samples of peripheral blood were taken, and for ankylosing spondylitis patients, synovial fluid was collected as well. What the authors observed across the whole study: In peripheral blood, the disease-linked clones were found at relatively low frequencies and had a CD8+ phenotype. The disease-linked clones were reported as significantly enriched in matched synovial fluid samples from ankylosing spondylitis patients. A TCR beta motif of fewer than 10 highly homologous amino acid variants appeared characteristic of blood from ankylosing spondylitis patients. Some of the motif variants had been reported before in the synovial fluid and blood of reactive arthritis patients, a finding that suggests common disease-initiation mechanisms.

Sequencing was carried out with an Illumina HiSeq 2500. Quantitative 5'-RACE with molecular barcodes was the method used to prepare the TCR beta libraries. As for how the authors treated the data: A new computational method, built on a probabilistic model of VDJ rearrangement, was used to identify disease-linked TCR variants. TCRdb redid the processing of the public reads, applying fastp at Q25 and MiXCR, and retained in-frame beta chains. Rows are combined by CDR3 protein, so each entry shows the most common genes and DNA. None of the V and J calls come from the authors' own analysis; TCRdb made them. The sample data list approximately 340,000 distinct CDR3 sequences, and around 15% of these were observed just once. Approximately 1% of the sample rests with the top ten. Its CDR3 holds 15 amino acids, cysteine through phenylalanine. CDR3 DNA is the only sequence kept; it has 45 bases, read in frame from the first base. Germline trimming amounts to 0 bases on V and 4 bases on J, with 2 as the count of junction bases outside the gene matches. Looking up the germline V gene yields CDR1 MGHRA and CDR2 YSYEKL.

This clonotype was counted at least ten times. Its antigen is unknown. Base qualities are not provided; no much larger clone lies one nucleotide away. The receptor comes from a male donor with ankylosing spondylitis or in good health (not recorded which). The V and J genes are TRBV4-1 and TRBJ1-4, with 7 bases in between that match TRBD1. Sequencing input: blood, either unsorted or a sorted T cell fraction (not recorded which). CDR3 protein: CASSQDHRGNEKLFF. The DNA sequence follows: TGCGCCAGCAGCCAAGATCACAGGGGTAATGAAAAACTGTTTTTT.